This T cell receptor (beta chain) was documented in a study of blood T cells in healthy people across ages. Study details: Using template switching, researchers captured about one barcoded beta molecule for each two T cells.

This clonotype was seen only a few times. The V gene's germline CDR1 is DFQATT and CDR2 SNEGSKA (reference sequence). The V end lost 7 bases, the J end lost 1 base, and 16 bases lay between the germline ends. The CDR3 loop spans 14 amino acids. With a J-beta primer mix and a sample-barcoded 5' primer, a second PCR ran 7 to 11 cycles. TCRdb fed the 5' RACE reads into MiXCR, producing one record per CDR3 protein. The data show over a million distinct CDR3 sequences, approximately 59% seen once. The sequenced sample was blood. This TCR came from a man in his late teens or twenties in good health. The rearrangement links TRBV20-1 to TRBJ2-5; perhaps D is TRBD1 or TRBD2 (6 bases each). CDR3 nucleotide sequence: TGCAGTGGGGTCGACGGGGGCCCCCAAGAGACCCAGTACTTC. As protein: CSGVDGGPQETQYF.